One T cell receptor beta chain is described in this entry. This record belongs to a study of yellow fever vaccine responses in identical twins. TCRdb analysed the RT-PCR reads with MiXCR anew, one entry per CDR3 protein. The repertoire includes fewer than 3,500 distinct CDR3 sequences, 83% of them detected once, and about 1.5% sits in the top ten. The germline V gene has CDR1 LGHNA and CDR2 YNFKEQ. V dropped 2 bases and J dropped 7 bases, with 9 bases sitting between them. The CDR3 contains 13 residues. The material was T cells from blood (PBMCs), unsorted or a sorted subset (not recorded which), obtained before or after yellow fever vaccination (not recorded which). The clonotype originates from a woman in her late teens or twenties who received the yellow fever vaccine. This chain uses TRBV4-2 with TRBJ2-1; no definite D call. This CDR3 reads CASSQMVENEQFF. As DNA, the CDR3 is TGTGCCAGCAGCCAAATGGTGGAGAATGAGCAGTTCTTC.